A selection of T cell receptor beta chains follows, all from one sample in a study of T cells in Graves' hyperthyroidism and ophthalmopathy. TCRdb re-derived calls from the multiplex PCR reads in MiXCR, one entry per CDR3 protein. The repertoire consists of approximately 300,000 distinct CDR3 sequences, with about 19% occurring once and the leading ten covering approximately 35%. The sequencing sample was made of blood. The receptors were sampled from a man aged 50 or older with Graves' ophthalmopathy. Both conserved end residues are part of each CDR3. Each record gives: J gene, V gene, CDR3 length, clone size, D gene, CDR3 protein, CDR3 DNA. A D gene is named only where the DNA matches it firmly. Size tells how often a clone was seen (once, few, many) or the class of an expanded clone, and some rows leave it out.

TRBJ2-3	TRBV6-5	15	few	.	CASSYGASGTDTQYF	TGTGCCAGCAGTTATGGGGCTAGCGGCACAGATACGCAGTATTTT
TRBJ2-2	TRBV19	16	many	.	CASTMSPQRVTGELFF	TGTGCCAGTACCATGAGTCCCCAAAGGGTAACCGGGGAGCTGTTTTTT
TRBJ1-1	TRBV27	13	few	.	CASSFGSLAEAFF	TGTGCCAGCAGTTTCGGTTCTCTCGCTGAAGCTTTCTTT
TRBJ1-1	TRBV11-2	14	few	.	CASSFAGFNTEAFF	TGTGCCAGCAGCTTCGCGGGTTTCAACACTGAAGCTTTCTTT
TRBJ1-1	TRBV7-9	16	.	TRBD1	CASSLGDRGRGTEAFF	TGTGCCAGCAGCTTAGGGGACAGGGGGCGCGGCACTGAAGCTTTCTTT
TRBJ2-7	TRBV20-1	12	few	.	CSANPGTYEQYF	TGCAGTGCGAACCCAGGGACTTACGAGCAGTACTTC
TRBJ2-7	TRBV30	12	many	.	CAWAGASYEQYF	TGTGCCTGGGCCGGCGCCTCCTACGAGCAGTACTTC
TRBJ2-1	TRBV11-3	15	many	.	CASSFTSGTINEQFF	TGTGCCAGCAGCTTCACCTCCGGGACCATCAATGAGCAGTTCTTC
TRBJ2-7	TRBV20-1	13	few	TRBD1	CSAYGTAPYEQYF	TGCAGTGCTTACGGGACAGCGCCATACGAGCAGTACTTC
TRBJ2-3	TRBV11-2	16	many	TRBD2	CASSSPGGREKYTQYF	TGTGCCAGCAGCTCCCCGGGGGGGCGGGAGAAATATACGCAGTATTTT
TRBJ2-4	TRBV6-1	16	.	TRBD1	CASSYVGQGAKNIQYF	TGTGCCAGCAGTTACGTGGGACAGGGAGCCAAAAACATTCAGTACTTC
TRBJ1-2	TRBV6-1	16	many	TRBD1	CASSFTGTGPSYGYTF	TGTGCCAGCAGTTTCACCGGGACAGGTCCATCCTATGGCTACACCTTC
TRBJ2-3	TRBV7-3	16	few	.	CASSWGTPFRTDTQYF	TGTGCCAGCAGCTGGGGGACTCCTTTTCGCACAGATACGCAGTATTTT
TRBJ1-6	TRBV6-1	14	few	.	CASSEFGYNSPLHF	TGTGCCAGCAGTGAGTTCGGATATAATTCACCCCTCCACTTT
TRBJ2-1	TRBV7-9	18	.	TRBD2	CASSFGSGGLAGVNEQFF	TGTGCCAGCAGCTTTGGGTCAGGGGGCCTAGCGGGAGTAAATGAGCAGTTCTTC
TRBJ2-4	TRBV28	12	many	.	CASITGSGLQYF	TGTGCCAGCATCACCGGGTCTGGCCTTCAGTACTTC
TRBJ2-3	TRBV24-1	17	few	TRBD2	CATSDPTSGTSTDTQYF	TGTGCCACCAGTGACCCGACTAGCGGGACTAGCACAGATACGCAGTATTTT
TRBJ2-1	TRBV12-3/TRBV12-4	14	.	TRBD2	CASSFLAGVLEQFF	TGTGCCAGCAGTTTCTTAGCGGGAGTCCTTGAGCAGTTCTTC
TRBJ2-1	TRBV19	14	.	TRBD2	CASSIYLAGDEQFF	TGTGCCAGTAGTATATATCTAGCGGGAGATGAGCAGTTCTTC
TRBJ2-2	TRBV19	16	once	.	CASNPRGLLNTGELFF	TGTGCCAGTAATCCGCGGGGACTCCTGAACACCGGGGAGCTGTTTTTT
TRBJ2-7	TRBV28	16	few	TRBD1	CASSSQGAQGSYEQYF	TGTGCCAGCAGCTCACAGGGGGCGCAGGGGTCCTACGAGCAGTACTTC
TRBJ2-5	TRBV6-5	15	many	.	CASSYSGSREETQYF	TGTGCCAGCAGTTACTCGGGGAGTAGGGAAGAGACCCAGTACTTC
TRBJ1-2	TRBV6-1	15	many	.	CASADETGANYGYTF	TGTGCCAGCGCTGACGAGACAGGAGCTAACTATGGCTACACCTTC
TRBJ2-7	TRBV7-9	13	.	.	CASSFYTPYEQYF	TGTGCCAGCAGCTTTTATACCCCCTACGAGCAGTACTTC
TRBJ1-5	TRBV3-1	15	few	.	CASSQSRAGNQPQHF	TGTGCCAGCAGCCAGAGCCGGGCGGGCAATCAGCCCCAGCATTTT
TRBJ2-1	TRBV19	15	few	TRBD2	CASRLAGGWYNEQFF	TGTGCCAGTAGGCTAGCGGGAGGTTGGTACAATGAGCAGTTCTTC
TRBJ2-7	TRBV6-2/TRBV6-3	13	.	.	CASSYSDTYEQYF	TGTGCCAGCAGTTACTCGGACACCTACGAGCAGTACTTC
TRBJ2-7	TRBV5-1	16	few	TRBD1	CASSLGAGGTNHEQYF	TGCGCCAGCAGCTTGGGCGCAGGGGGCACGAACCACGAGCAGTACTTC
TRBJ2-7	TRBV14	14	once	TRBD2	CASSRAGGPYEQYF	TGTGCCAGCAGCCGCGCGGGAGGGCCCTACGAGCAGTACTTC
TRBJ1-2	TRBV2	14	.	.	CARRPRGGDYGYTF	TGTGCCAGAAGACCCCGGGGCGGGGATTATGGCTACACCTTC
TRBJ1-5	TRBV4-1	15	few	TRBD1	CASTPRGGPGQPQHF	TGCGCCAGCACGCCACGAGGGGGCCCCGGTCAGCCCCAGCATTTT
TRBJ2-7	TRBV5-6	15	.	TRBD2	CASSLRLAGVLEQYF	TGTGCCAGCAGCTTGCGATTAGCGGGAGTCCTCGAGCAGTACTTC